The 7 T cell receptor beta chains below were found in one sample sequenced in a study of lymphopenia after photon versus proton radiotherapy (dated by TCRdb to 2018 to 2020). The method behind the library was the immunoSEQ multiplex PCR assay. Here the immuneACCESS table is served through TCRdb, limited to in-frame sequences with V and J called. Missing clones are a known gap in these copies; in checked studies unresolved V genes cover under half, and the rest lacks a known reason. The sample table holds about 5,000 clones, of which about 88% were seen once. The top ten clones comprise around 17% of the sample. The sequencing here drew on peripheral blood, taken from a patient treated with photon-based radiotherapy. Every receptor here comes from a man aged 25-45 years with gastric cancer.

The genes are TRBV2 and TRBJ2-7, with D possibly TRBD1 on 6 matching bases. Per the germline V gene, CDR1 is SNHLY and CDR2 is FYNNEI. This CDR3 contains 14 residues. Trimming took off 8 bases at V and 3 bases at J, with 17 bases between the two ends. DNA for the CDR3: TGTGCCAGCCTTGATGAGACAGGACTCTACGAGCAGTACTTC. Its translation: CASLDETGLYEQYF.

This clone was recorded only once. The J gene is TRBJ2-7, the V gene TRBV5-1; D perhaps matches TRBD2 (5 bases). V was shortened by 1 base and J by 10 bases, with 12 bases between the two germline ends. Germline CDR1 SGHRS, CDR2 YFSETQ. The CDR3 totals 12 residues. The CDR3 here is CASSLNGVPQYF. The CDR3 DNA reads TGCGCCAGCAGCTTGAACGGGGTTCCCCAGTACTTC. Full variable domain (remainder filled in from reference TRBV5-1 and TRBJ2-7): KAGVTQTPRYLIKTRGQQVTLSCSPISGHRSVSWYQQTPGQGLQFLFEYFSETQRNKGNFPGRFSGRQFSNSRSEMNVSTLELGDSALYLCASSLNGVPQYFGPGTRLTVT.

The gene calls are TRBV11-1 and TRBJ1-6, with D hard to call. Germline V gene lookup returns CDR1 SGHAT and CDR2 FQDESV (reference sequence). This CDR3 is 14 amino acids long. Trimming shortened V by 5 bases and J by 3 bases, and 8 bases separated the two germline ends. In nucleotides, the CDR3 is TGTGCCAGCAGCGAATGGAGCTATAATTCACCCCTCCACTTT. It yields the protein CASSEWSYNSPLHF.

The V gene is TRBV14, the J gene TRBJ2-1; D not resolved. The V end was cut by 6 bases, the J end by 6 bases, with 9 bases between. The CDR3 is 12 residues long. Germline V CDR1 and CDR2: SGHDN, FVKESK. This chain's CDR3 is CASSWLGNEQFF. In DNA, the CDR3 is TGTGCCAGCAGTTGGCTTGGCAATGAGCAGTTCTTC.

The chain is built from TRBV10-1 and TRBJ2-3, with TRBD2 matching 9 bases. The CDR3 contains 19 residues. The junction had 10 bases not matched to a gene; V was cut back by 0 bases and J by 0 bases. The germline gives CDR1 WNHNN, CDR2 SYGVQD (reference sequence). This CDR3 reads CASSESLVAGASSTDTQYF. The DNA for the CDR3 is TGCGCCAGCAGTGAGTCATTGGTAGCGGGAGCATCTAGCACAGATACGCAGTATTTT.

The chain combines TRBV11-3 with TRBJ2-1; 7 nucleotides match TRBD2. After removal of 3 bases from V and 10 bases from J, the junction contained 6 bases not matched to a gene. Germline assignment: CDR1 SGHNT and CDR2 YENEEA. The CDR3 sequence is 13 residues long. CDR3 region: CASSLGGVKEQFF. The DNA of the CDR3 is TGTGCCAGCAGCTTGGGAGGGGTCAAGGAGCAGTTCTTC.

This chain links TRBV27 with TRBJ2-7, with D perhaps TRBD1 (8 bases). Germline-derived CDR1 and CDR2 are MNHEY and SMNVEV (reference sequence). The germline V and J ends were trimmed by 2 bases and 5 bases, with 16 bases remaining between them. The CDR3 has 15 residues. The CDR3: CASSLRYRGGDEQYF. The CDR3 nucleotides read TGTGCCAGCAGTTTACGGTACAGGGGGGGGGACGAGCAGTACTTC.